This T cell receptor (beta chain) was sequenced for a study of shared clonotypes between healthy human individuals. At the level of the study: Used for every donor were three CD4 naive, three CD4 memory, two CD8 naive and one CD8 memory plate. Study-wide results and limits: Clonotype sharing among donors, it was expected, would be affected by sequencing depth.

As to this clone: Its antigen is unknown.

Trimming left V 4 bases short and J 3 bases short, with 12 bases between. CDR3 length equals 13 residues. CDR1 and CDR2 from the germline V gene are SQVTM and ANQGSEA. Here immunoSEQ multiplex PCR was the method, and the copy in TCRdb shows in-frame clones only, minus some. The sample shows about 990,000 clones, about 80% of them seen only once. The rearrangement uses TRBV29-1 and TRBJ1-1; the D gene is possibly TRBD1 (5 bases). Source material: memory CD4+ T cells from PBMCs. Documented subset: CD45RA-negative fraction. This TCR was recovered from a man aged 18 to 29 in good health. Some clones in this sample may be carry-over from other donors' samples. The CDR3 DNA reads as TGCAGCGTTGGCGCAGGGTGGGACACTGAAGCTTTCTTT. It codes for CSVGAGWDTEAFF.